The sequence of this T cell receptor (beta chain) was determined in a study of tumor-infiltrating lymphocytes in primary liver carcinoma (dated by TCRdb to the late 2010s). For context, the study as a whole: Hepatocellular carcinoma (four) or combined HCC and intrahepatic cholangiocarcinoma (one) was present in the five patients, who were three men and two women aged 30 to 69 years. The five patients had tumors of stage T1-T3 N0M0, with maximum diameters ranging from about 4 to 11 cm. Each sample produced about 3.5 to 7.13 million productive TCRbeta reads, and read depth showed no significant difference between tissue types. The study combined TCRbeta repertoire sequencing, expression microarrays and whole-exome sequencing across five regions of each liver tumor, with adjacent normal tissue and blood. A total of roughly 35 specimens from 5 patients underwent TCRbeta repertoire sequencing, comprising 25 or so tumor regions, 5 adjacent noncancerous liver tissues and 5 peripheral blood samples. The 25 or so tumor region samples were profiled with Agilent mRNA microarrays so that TCRbeta repertoire diversity could be related to the local molecular phenotype. Reproducibility between technical replicate repertoires was high, with correlation coefficients above 0.98 and mean shared-clone rates roughly 0.91. Summary of the overall study and its limitations: With just 4 or 5 patients in the study, the authors point out that the findings should be validated in a larger study. Repertoire overlap was found to be higher between tumor regions (mean around 36%) than between tumor-adjacent (about 17%) or tumor-blood (approximately 15%) pairs, consistent with antigen-driven expansion. Only the TCR beta chain was sequenced, which likely underestimates true repertoire diversity because unpaired alpha chains were not captured. Since the samples were bulk and unsorted, there was no way to compare CD4+ and CD8+ T cell repertoires. The top 250 clones accounted for a significantly greater share of the repertoire in tumors than in blood (p = 0.039). Only roughly 8-25% of top clones appeared in all five regions of a tumor, which suggests that tumor-infiltrating T cells are spatially heterogeneous.

Without any cell sorting, total RNA and DNA were co-extracted from about 20-30 mg of bulk tissue using the AllPrep DNA/RNA mini kit. Surgical resection was performed in China between November 2015 and early 2016 on 5 or 6 patients with histopathologically diagnosed primary liver carcinoma. Patients had chronic HBV infection and were treatment-naive at sampling. Each tumor was sampled at five spatially separated regions: the tumor centre plus the superior, inferior, left-lateral and right-lateral poles. According to histology, viable tumor cells made up more than 80% of every tumor sample. Fresh tumor and adjacent tissue pieces were bisected; one half was stored in RNAlater at -80°C, the other sent for histology. Concerning this clonotype: Its antigen target is currently unknown. One end of the junction does not line up with germline, which may come from a read error.

A constant-region primer and ProtoScript II reverse transcriptase were used to reverse-transcribe TCRbeta-specific cDNA from roughly 500 ng total RNA. Three nested multiplex PCR rounds, following a slightly modified ARM-PCR procedure, were used to build the TCRbeta libraries. Each of the first two PCR rounds ran for approximately 9 cycles and used multiplex TRBV1-TRBV30 forward primers together with a Cbeta reverse primer. Sample barcodes and Illumina adapters were added in a final 25-cycle PCR using Deep VentR polymerase. Before sequencing, amplicons of 200-500 bp were purified from gel using a QIAquick gel extraction kit. An Illumina HiSeq 2500 was used to sequence the TCRbeta amplicons, generating 250-bp paired-end reads. Concerning the study's data processing: Reads were quality-trimmed with Trimmomatic v0.33, and paired reads were merged with FLASH v1.2.11 to recover full CDR3 sequences. V, D and J germline segments were assigned to the rearranged TCRbeta sequences using MiGEC v1.2.1b. Clonotype statistics, along with Shannon-Wiener diversity indices, were calculated using VDJtools v1.0.0. Except for diversity analysis, only the 250 most abundant clonotypes of each sample were used in subsequent analyses to reduce sampling bias. TCRdb reanalyzed the raw reads on its own, using fastp at Q25 for trimming and MiXCR for clone calling, and kept in-frame beta chains. Identical CDR3 protein sequences are pooled into one entry, listed with their most common genes and DNA. TCRdb's processing, not the authors', yielded these V and J calls. This sample gives fewer than 200,000 distinct CDR3 sequences in total; roughly 80% of them show up just once. 15% to 20% of the sample is taken by the ten largest.

Reading the germline V gene gives CDR1 MGHRA and CDR2 YSYEKL. Spanning cysteine to phenylalanine, the CDR3 consists of 14 amino acids. The entry retains the CDR3 DNA only, 42 bases that are in frame from base 1. Recombination joined TRBV4-1 with TRBJ2-7; 7 of the junction bases match TRBD1. Material: tumor tissue from primary liver carcinoma. This receptor was identified in a man aged 35 to 55 with primary liver carcinoma and hepatitis B virus infection. The nucleotide sequence is given as TGCGCCAGTAGCCAATGTAGACAGGGCTACGAGCAGTACTTC. Its translation reads: CASSQCRQGYEQYF.